What follows describes a single T cell receptor beta chain. Its target is not known. Germline V gene lookup returns CDR1 KGHSH and CDR2 LQKENI. V dropped 2 bases and J dropped 2 bases, with 6 bases sitting between them. CDR3 size: 13 residues. The PCR made use of 60 Vbeta and 13 Jbeta primers. As processed by the authors: Later work found around 80 million unique TCR beta chains, with 9.5 million to 12 million shared. Sequenced by immunoSEQ multiplex PCR; TCRdb stores in-frame clones only, minus some. The DNA gave D and trimming, while V, J and clone size come from that table. Its table records about 200,000 clones. The data belong to a study of cytomegalovirus exposure and HLA in healthy donors. Overall study findings and caveats: With later analysis, a missense DCLRE1C variant became linked to TCR beta V- and J-gene trimming. Across HLA loci, a later analysis found differing TCR association rates, with DRB1 most and HLA-C fewest. Within an earlier analysis, most TCR beta V segments proved productive either about 90% or about 30% of the time.

This chain links TRBV18 with TRBJ1-1, with D tentatively TRBD1 (5 bases). The receptor comes from a girl aged 2-10 years in good health and CMV-seropositive. Sequencing was performed on PBMCs. The chain's CDR3 is CASSPGHNTEAFF. The CDR3 DNA reads TGTGCCAGCTCACCAGGACACAACACTGAAGCTTTCTTT.